This TCR beta chain was identified during a study of T cell responses to AZD1222 COVID-19 vaccine. Doses given second, at about 4 or about 12 weeks, were pooled. This clone was found once. Its antigen is still unknown. This CDR3 comprises 14 residues. Germline lookup yields CDR1 SGHNT and CDR2 YYREEE (reference sequence). V lost 0 bases to trimming and J lost 4 bases, with 10 bases between them. Whole-study results and caveats: Donor demographics were predominantly white British with a female majority; clonal diversity may be underestimated. Spike was spanned by vaccine-associated CD4 TCRs, with dominance at 160-218 and 743-854.

Produced via immunoSEQ multiplex PCR; TCRdb's table is partial and in-frame only. The sample yields 92,000 or so clones, approximately 91% seen once. This TCR derives from an adult who received the AZD1222 COVID-19 vaccine. The sequenced sample was peripheral blood, obtained 28 days after the second AZD1222 dose. The chain carries TRBV5-4 and TRBJ2-5; D gene ambiguous. DNA for the CDR3: TGTGCCAGCAGCTTGGGGGCTAGTTCAGAGACCCAGTACTTC. Protein product: CASSLGASSETQYF.